Shown below are 4 T cell receptor beta chains from a single sample sequenced in a study of molecular identifiers for immune sequencing clone quantification. TCRdb reanalysed the PCR reads using MiXCR and keeps one entry per CDR3 protein. The data hold a few hundred thousand distinct CDR3 sequences, with about 22% observed a single time. The sequencing input was naive CD8+ T cells from blood, with Jurkat cell RNA spiked in. Subset here: FACS-sorted CD8+CD4-CCR7+CD45RA+ naive T cells. The receptors derive from a human donor in good health. Some libraries in this study had Jurkat cell RNA spiked in.

V and J are TRBV4-1 and TRBJ1-4; 9 bases are a match to TRBD1. The CDR3 runs to 16 residues. The germline gives CDR1 MGHRA, CDR2 YSYEKL. J gave up 6 bases and V 5 bases, and 10 bases lay outside the gene matches. The CDR3 DNA reads as TGCGCCAGCAGCTCGTCTCTGGGACAGGGACATGAAAAACTGTTTTTT. It is translated as CASSSSLGQGHEKLFF.

This clonotype was found a few times. This sequence joins TRBV20-1 and TRBJ2-7; the match to TRBD2 covers 8 bases. The CDR3 has 12 amino acids. CDR1 and CDR2 from the germline V gene are DFQATT and SNEGSKA (reference sequence). Germline trimming cut 3 bases from V and 5 bases from J; bases unmatched to any gene: 3. For the CDR3, the DNA is TGCAGTGCTAGGTCGCGGGGGGACGAGCAGTACTTC. This sequence encodes CSARSRGDEQYF.

In this sample, this clonotype turned up a few times. The V gene is TRBV6-1, the J gene TRBJ2-7; 10 bases agree with TRBD1. V shed 5 bases, J shed 3 bases, and the junction held 7 bases outside the gene matches. This CDR3 contains 15 residues. Per germline, CDR1 MNHNS and CDR2 SASEGT. The CDR3 region is CASSLGQGVFYEQYF. Written as DNA, the CDR3 is TGTGCCAGCAGTCTAGGACAGGGGGTGTTCTACGAGCAGTACTTC.

This clonotype was recorded at least ten times. The rearrangement joins TRBV28 to TRBJ2-5; D tentatively reads TRBD1 or TRBD2 (5 bases each). Germline values: CDR1 MDHEN, CDR2 SYDVKM. There are 15 residues in the CDR3. V lost 6 bases, J lost 0 bases, and 14 bases lay in between. The chain's CDR3 is CASRDIRDHQETQYF. The CDR3 DNA reads TGTGCCAGCAGAGACATCCGGGACCACCAAGAGACCCAGTACTTC.